These T cell receptor beta chains were read from a single sample in a study of blood T cell repertoires in COVID-19. TCRdb keeps only in-frame clones here, not all; method: immunoSEQ multiplex PCR. The sample has 110,000 to 150,000 clones, 65% to 80% seen once. The sequenced sample was peripheral blood. These receptors came from a man older than 75 with acute or convalescent COVID-19. Both conserved end residues are part of each CDR3. Fields, in order: J gene, CDR3 length, V gene, D gene, clone size, CDR3 protein, CDR3 DNA. The D gene is left open where the match is weak. Size is stated for part of the rows, as once, few or many counts, or as a class when the clone is expanded.

J: TRBJ2-6; length: 15; V: TRBV7-3; D: .; size: .; CDR3: CASSLRDSGANVLTF; DNA: TGTGCCAGCAGCTTAAGAGACTCTGGGGCCAACGTCCTGACTTTC
J: TRBJ2-7; length: 14; V: TRBV5-4; D: .; size: .; CDR3: CASSPADRPDEQYF; DNA: TGTGCCAGCAGCCCTGCCGACAGGCCCGACGAGCAGTACTTC
J: TRBJ1-4; length: 13; V: TRBV28; D: TRBD1; size: .; CDR3: CASGQVNNEKLFF; DNA: TGTGCCAGCGGACAGGTTAATAATGAAAAACTGTTTTTT
J: TRBJ2-3; length: 14; V: TRBV5-1; D: .; size: .; CDR3: CASSLGVSTDTQYF; DNA: TGCGCCAGCAGCTTGGGAGTTAGCACAGATACGCAGTATTTT
J: TRBJ2-2; length: 14; V: TRBV3-1/TRBV3-2; D: .; size: .; CDR3: CASTPSVGPGELFF; DNA: TGTGCCAGCACCCCAAGCGTGGGTCCCGGGGAGCTGTTTTTT
J: TRBJ1-5; length: 16; V: TRBV5-5; D: TRBD1; size: .; CDR3: CASSLTGEVSNQPQHF; DNA: TGTGCCAGCAGCTTGACAGGGGAAGTGAGCAATCAGCCCCAGCATTTT
J: TRBJ1-5; length: 14; V: TRBV9; D: .; size: few; CDR3: CASSVEDRGQPQHF; DNA: TGTGCCAGCAGCGTAGAGGACAGAGGGCAGCCCCAGCATTTT
J: TRBJ1-6; length: 15; V: TRBV5-4; D: TRBD1; size: .; CDR3: CASSNSGTGNSPLHF; DNA: TGTGCCAGCAGCAACTCCGGGACAGGGAATTCACCCCTCCACTTT
J: TRBJ2-5; length: 13; V: TRBV29-1; D: .; size: .; CDR3: CSVEVQGKETQYF; DNA: TGCAGCGTTGAAGTACAGGGTAAAGAGACCCAGTACTTC
J: TRBJ2-4; length: 12; V: TRBV29-1; D: TRBD1; size: once; CDR3: CSVSGTGNIQYF; DNA: TGCAGCGTAAGCGGGACAGGGAACATTCAGTACTTC
J: TRBJ2-2; length: 15; V: TRBV11-2; D: TRBD2; size: few; CDR3: CASSLSGGITGELFF; DNA: TGTGCCAGCAGCTTAAGCGGGGGGATCACCGGGGAGCTGTTTTTT
J: TRBJ2-7; length: 16; V: TRBV7-2; D: TRBD1; size: .; CDR3: CASSHGRDRAQYEQYF; DNA: TGTGCCAGCAGCCATGGCCGGGACAGGGCCCAATACGAGCAGTACTTC
J: TRBJ2-3; length: 15; V: TRBV7-8; D: .; size: .; CDR3: CASSRERRSTDTQYF; DNA: TGTGCCAGCAGTCGAGAGAGGCGGAGCACAGATACGCAGTATTTT
J: TRBJ1-6; length: 13; V: TRBV12-3/TRBV12-4; D: .; size: .; CDR3: CASRDREDSPLHF; DNA: TGTGCCAGCAGAGATCGGGAGGATTCACCCCTCCACTTT
J: TRBJ2-2; length: 15; V: TRBV7-2; D: .; size: .; CDR3: CASSLSGGSAGELFF; DNA: TGTGCCAGCAGCTTATCGGGTGGGTCCGCCGGGGAGCTGTTTTTT
J: TRBJ2-1; length: 16; V: TRBV7-9; D: TRBD2; size: few; CDR3: CASSSHGLAGVYEQFF; DNA: TGTGCCAGCAGCTCCCACGGACTAGCGGGGGTCTATGAGCAGTTCTTC
J: TRBJ2-3; length: 14; V: TRBV11-2; D: .; size: .; CDR3: CASSLDRSIDTQYF; DNA: TGTGCCAGCAGCTTAGATCGCTCTATAGATACGCAGTATTTT
J: TRBJ1-2; length: 16; V: TRBV10-3; D: TRBD1; size: once; CDR3: CAISDGQGAVVGGYTF; DNA: TGTGCCATCAGTGACGGACAGGGGGCAGTTGTGGGTGGCTACACCTTC
J: TRBJ1-2; length: 13; V: TRBV6-5; D: TRBD1; size: .; CDR3: CASSPGQGRGYTF; DNA: TGTGCCAGCAGTCCGGGACAGGGTAGAGGCTACACCTTC
J: TRBJ2-3; length: 14; V: TRBV6-5; D: .; size: many; CDR3: CASSPRLDTDTQYF; DNA: TGTGCCAGCAGCCCACGACTGGATACAGATACGCAGTATTTT
J: TRBJ2-3; length: 16; V: TRBV18; D: TRBD1; size: .; CDR3: CASSPPGQGLSDTQYF; DNA: TGTGCCAGCTCACCTCCGGGACAGGGGCTTTCAGATACGCAGTATTTT
J: TRBJ1-2; length: 13; V: TRBV4-3; D: .; size: .; CDR3: CASSQEVGKFRAF; DNA: TGCGCCAGCAGCCAAGAGGTGGGCAAGTTTAGAGCCTTC
J: TRBJ1-1; length: 11; V: TRBV20-1; D: .; size: .; CDR3: CSAIRSTEAFF; DNA: TGCAGTGCTATTAGGAGCACTGAAGCTTTCTTT
J: TRBJ2-2; length: 18; V: TRBV5-5; D: TRBD2; size: .; CDR3: CASSGGTSGWADTGELFF; DNA: TGTGCCAGCAGCGGCGGGACTAGCGGGTGGGCGGACACCGGGGAGCTGTTTTTT
J: TRBJ2-1; length: 17; V: TRBV19; D: TRBD1; size: .; CDR3: CASSPTGGTGAYNEQFF; DNA: TGTGCCAGTAGCCCAACAGGCGGGACAGGGGCCTACAATGAGCAGTTCTTC
J: TRBJ1-6; length: 15; V: TRBV18; D: .; size: .; CDR3: CASSPLSSYNSPLHF; DNA: TGTGCCAGCTCACCGTTGAGCTCCTATAATTCACCCCTCCACTTT
J: TRBJ1-1; length: 15; V: TRBV11-2; D: .; size: .; CDR3: CASSLSLNMNTEAFF; DNA: TGTGCCAGCAGCTTATCTCTCAACATGAACACTGAAGCTTTCTTT
J: TRBJ2-7; length: 14; V: TRBV27; D: .; size: .; CDR3: CASRLNLRDYEQYF; DNA: TGTGCCAGCAGACTCAACCTCAGGGACTACGAGCAGTACTTC
J: TRBJ2-3; length: 18; V: TRBV6-2/TRBV6-3; D: .; size: .; CDR3: CASSYPRTQQSSTDTQYF; DNA: TGTGCCAGCAGTTACCCGAGGACTCAGCAAAGTAGCACAGATACGCAGTATTTT
J: TRBJ2-5; length: 13; V: TRBV6-5; D: TRBD1; size: once; CDR3: CAATGGFQETQYF; DNA: TGTGCCGCCACAGGGGGTTTCCAAGAGACCCAGTACTTC
J: TRBJ2-5; length: 12; V: TRBV6-5; D: .; size: .; CDR3: CASRRGPETQYF; DNA: TGTGCCAGCCGGCGGGGGCCGGAGACCCAGTACTTC
J: TRBJ1-1; length: 14; V: TRBV5-4; D: .; size: few; CDR3: CASSLGHANTEAFF; DNA: TGTGCCAGCAGCCTCGGACACGCGAACACTGAAGCTTTCTTT
J: TRBJ1-1; length: 15; V: TRBV2; D: TRBD1; size: once; CDR3: CASSRQGAVNTEAFF; DNA: TGTGCCAGCAGCCGACAGGGGGCCGTGAACACTGAAGCTTTCTTT
J: TRBJ2-1; length: 13; V: TRBV4-2; D: .; size: .; CDR3: CASSHPHYNEQFF; DNA: TGTGCCAGCAGCCATCCCCATTACAATGAGCAGTTCTTC
J: TRBJ1-1; length: 16; V: TRBV18; D: .; size: .; CDR3: CASSLQTSQGSTEAFF; DNA: TGTGCCAGCTCACTACAGACCTCCCAGGGGTCCACTGAAGCTTTCTTT
J: TRBJ2-7; length: 12; V: TRBV14; D: TRBD1; size: few; CDR3: CASSPKGAVQYF; DNA: TGTGCCAGCAGCCCGAAGGGGGCAGTGCAGTACTTC
J: TRBJ1-1; length: 15; V: TRBV2; D: TRBD1; size: .; CDR3: CASIIPGQGNTEAFF; DNA: TGTGCCAGCATTATACCGGGACAGGGGAACACTGAAGCTTTCTTT
J: TRBJ2-7; length: 15; V: TRBV19; D: TRBD2; size: once; CDR3: CASSSGGVSSYEQYF; DNA: TGTGCCAGTAGCTCTGGGGGGGTCAGCTCCTACGAGCAGTACTTC
J: TRBJ1-2; length: 12; V: TRBV19; D: .; size: .; CDR3: CASSPENYGYTF; DNA: TGTGCCAGTAGTCCGGAGAACTATGGCTACACCTTC
J: TRBJ2-2; length: 14; V: TRBV9; D: .; size: .; CDR3: CASSVGPSTGELFF; DNA: TGTGCCAGCAGCGTAGGGCCCAGCACCGGGGAGCTGTTTTTT
J: TRBJ1-2; length: 14; V: TRBV2; D: TRBD1; size: .; CDR3: CASTTLEGAGGYTF; DNA: TGTGCCAGCACCACCTTGGAGGGGGCAGGGGGCTACACCTTC
J: TRBJ1-5; length: 14; V: TRBV2; D: .; size: .; CDR3: CASSVGAPNQPQHF; DNA: TGTGCCAGCAGTGTGGGGGCCCCAAATCAGCCCCAGCATTTT
J: TRBJ1-6; length: 14; V: TRBV10-3; D: TRBD1; size: once; CDR3: CATDRGLGDSPLHF; DNA: TGTGCCACGGACAGGGGGCTAGGGGACTCACCCCTCCACTTT
J: TRBJ2-7; length: 16; V: TRBV6-2/TRBV6-3; D: TRBD1; size: once; CDR3: CASSARMTGDSYEQYF; DNA: TGTGCCAGCAGTGCCAGAATGACAGGGGACTCCTACGAGCAGTACTTC
J: TRBJ2-1; length: 15; V: TRBV7-3; D: .; size: .; CDR3: CASSNDGDSYNEQFF; DNA: TGTGCCAGCAGCAACGACGGGGACTCCTACAATGAGCAGTTCTTC
J: TRBJ2-1; length: 18; V: TRBV19; D: .; size: .; CDR3: CASSIGDRAGTLYNEQFF; DNA: TGTGCCAGTAGTATAGGGGATCGGGCGGGGACGCTCTACAATGAGCAGTTCTTC
J: TRBJ2-2; length: 14; V: TRBV7-2; D: .; size: .; CDR3: CASSFGGNTGELFF; DNA: TGTGCCAGCAGCTTCGGGGGGAACACCGGGGAGCTGTTTTTT
J: TRBJ1-2; length: 14; V: TRBV4-1; D: .; size: .; CDR3: CASSQVAVGYGYTF; DNA: TGCGCCAGCAGCCAGGTAGCGGTTGGCTATGGCTACACCTTC
J: TRBJ1-5; length: 15; V: TRBV28; D: .; size: .; CDR3: CASSLLVGGNQPQHF; DNA: TGTGCCAGCAGTTTACTCGTCGGCGGAAATCAGCCCCAGCATTTT